Presented here are 7 T cell receptor beta chains from one specimen sequenced in a study of OX40 agonist ivuxolimab in advanced cancers. The data were produced by immunoSEQ multiplex PCR, yet TCRdb's version contains in-frame clones alone and is incomplete. The sample lists roughly 48,000 clones; 79% were seen once. The material was CD4+ or CD8+ T cells sorted from blood, obtained in a trial of the OX40 agonist ivuxolimab. The receptors were sampled from an adult with an advanced solid tumor such as melanoma, head and neck, liver or kidney cancer.

On this clone itself: Relative to the germline gene, one junction end is altered; a read error may explain this. The chain employs TRBV25-1 and TRBJ2-7; a weak D match, TRBD1 (6 bases). CDR3 size: 13 residues. The germline CDR1 and CDR2 sequences are MGHDK and SYGVNS. CDR3 in DNA: TGTGCCAGCAGCTCTAACCGACAGGTCGGAATCAACTTC. Translating gives CASSSNRQVGINF.

V and J are TRBV19 and TRBJ2-2; tentatively, D is TRBD2 (6 bases). Looked up from germline, CDR1 is LNHDA and CDR2 is SQIVND (reference sequence). The CDR3 consists of 15 residues. Trimming cost V 6 bases and J 3 bases, with 14 bases left between them. CDR3 coding DNA: TGTGCCAGTAGCGAAACCCTAGCGTACACCGGGGAGCTGTTTTTT. Translated, it gives CASSETLAYTGELFF.

The chain recombines TRBV6-5 with TRBJ1-1; TRBD1 might be the D (5 bases). This CDR3 has 15 amino acids. Trimming removed 6 bases from V and 0 bases from J, with 14 bases in between. The germline CDR1 and CDR2 sequences are MNHEY and SVGAGI. CDR3 sequence: CASSTTGLMNTEAFF. The DNA for the CDR3 is TGTGCCAGCAGCACCACGGGACTTATGAACACTGAAGCTTTCTTT.

The genes are TRBV5-6 and TRBJ1-4; TRBD1 matches at 8 bases. This CDR3 region has 15 residues. With 5 bases clipped from V and 7 bases from J, the junction kept 10 bases outside the gene matches. CDR1 SGHDT and CDR2 YYEEEE come from the germline V gene. The CDR3 bases are TGTGCCAGCAGTGCCCGGACAGGGACGGTTGAAAAACTGTTTTTT. This encodes CASSARTGTVEKLFF.

The chain couples TRBV7-2 to TRBJ2-3; D might be TRBD1 (5 bases). The CDR3 is 15 amino acids. Trimming took off 2 bases at V and 6 bases at J, with 15 bases between the two ends. CDR1 and CDR2 (germline): SGHTA, FQGNSA. The CDR3 sequence: CASSLYNGRADTQYF. The CDR3, as DNA: TGTGCCAGCAGCTTATATAACGGCAGGGCCGATACGCAGTATTTT.

The chain has TRBV6-5 and TRBJ1-2; perhaps TRBD1 as D (5 bases). Germline V gene data show CDR1 as MNHEY and CDR2 as SVGAGI. The V end was cut by 6 bases, the J end by 2 bases, with 10 bases between. The CDR3 covers 13 residues. The CDR3 coding sequence is TGTGCCAGCAGGTCAGGGTTGAACTATGGCTACACCTTC. Translated, it gives CASRSGLNYGYTF.

This chain uses TRBV7-2 with TRBJ2-3, with 7 bases lining up with TRBD2. This CDR3 region has 16 residues. CDR1 is SGHTA, CDR2 FQGNSA, per germline. The junction had 14 bases not matched to a gene; V was cut back by 5 bases and J by 6 bases. The CDR3 is CASSQRGAGVSDTQYF. The CDR3 DNA reads as TGTGCCAGCAGCCAACGAGGGGCGGGAGTAAGCGATACGCAGTATTTT. Drawing the rest from reference TRBV7-2 and TRBJ2-3, the complete variable domain is GAGVSQSPSNKVTEKGKDVELRCDPISGHTALYWYRQSLGQGLEFLIYFQGNSAPDKSGLPSDRFSAERTGGSVSTLTIQRTQQEDSAVYLCASSQRGAGVSDTQYFGPGTRLTVL.